Below are 14 T cell receptor beta chains sequenced from a single sample in a study of long-term antiretroviral therapy in people with HIV. With survey level as its setting, the immunoSEQ assay was v3.0. Data came from immunoSEQ multiplex PCR; TCRdb stores just in-frame clones and leaves some out. The data contain some 25,000 clones, almost 90% of them singletons. This sample comprised unsorted PBMCs, obtained roughly 4.5 years after starting antiretroviral therapy. The receptors come from a man between 25 and 39 years old with HIV.

The chain recombines TRBV29-1 with TRBJ1-3; D is unclear. CDR1 is SQVTM, CDR2 ANQGSEA, per germline. V gave up 5 bases and J gave up 0 bases, with 5 bases separating them. The CDR3 contains 12 residues. The CDR3 DNA reads TGCAGCGTTTCGGACTCTGGAAACACCATATATTTT. The encoded protein is CSVSDSGNTIYF.

This clone has a handful of counts. The V gene is TRBV10-3, the J gene TRBJ2-7; 7 bases are shared with TRBD1. The CDR3 is made up of 13 amino acids. Unmatched junction bases numbered 6, after V lost 4 bases and J lost 6 bases. CDR1 is ENHRY, CDR2 SYGVKD, per germline. The CDR3 DNA reads as TGTGCCATCAGTGCCGGGACAGCTACCGAGCAGTACTTC. It yields the protein CAISAGTATEQYF.

This chain uses TRBV18 with TRBJ2-1, with 14 bases aligning to TRBD2. J gave up 1 base and V 4 bases, and 3 bases lay outside the gene matches. CDR3 size: 17 residues. Germline CDR1 reads KGHSH; CDR2 reads LQKENI. CDR3 amino acids: CASSQGLAGASYNEQFF. Here the CDR3 DNA reads TGTGCCAGCTCACAGGGACTAGCGGGGGCTTCCTACAATGAGCAGTTCTTC.

This clone was recorded only once. The chain combines TRBV18 with TRBJ1-2, with 12 nucleotides matching TRBD1. After removal of 4 bases from V and 8 bases from J, the junction contained 5 bases not matched to a gene. The CDR3 has 14 residues. The V gene's germline CDR1 is KGHSH and CDR2 LQKENI. CDR3 amino acids: CASSLPGQGAGYTF. The DNA for the CDR3 is TGTGCCAGCTCACTCCCGGGACAGGGGGCCGGCTACACCTTC.

The V call is TRBV19, the J call TRBJ2-7; D possibly uses TRBD1 or TRBD2 (5 bases each). Germline assignment: CDR1 LNHDA and CDR2 SQIVND (reference sequence). Deletions cut 4 bases from V and 0 bases from J, with 13 bases between. There are 15 residues in the CDR3. The CDR3 DNA sequence: TGTGCCAGTAGTACCAATTGGGGGAGCTCCTACGAGCAGTACTTC. It is translated as CASSTNWGSSYEQYF.

The chain carries TRBV13 and TRBJ2-7; no reliable D call. Trimming left V 5 bases short and J 0 bases short, with 11 bases between. Germline CDR1 PRHDT, CDR2 FYEKMQ (reference sequence). The CDR3 runs 14 residues. CDR3: CASSPQSSSYEQYF. The CDR3 DNA reads as TGTGCCAGCAGCCCCCAGTCCAGCTCCTACGAGCAGTACTTC.

The rearrangement joins TRBV15 to TRBJ1-4; D might be TRBD1 (6 bases). V was clipped by 8 bases and J by 2 bases, with 12 bases between them. Germline assignment: CDR1 LNHNV and CDR2 YYDKDF (reference sequence). CDR3 length: 14 amino acids. CDR3 DNA sequence: TGTGCCACCGGGGGGCCCCAGACTAATGAAAAACTGTTTTTT. It yields the protein CATGGPQTNEKLFF.

The CDR3 is CASSVNAQGPGVVQYF. DNA of the CDR3: TGTGCCAGCAGCGTCAATGCGCAGGGACCCGGGGTCGTGCAGTACTTC. The genes are TRBV9 and TRBJ2-7; the D gene could be TRBD1 or TRBD2 (5 bases each). V was pared by 2 bases and J by 9 bases, with 24 bases between. From germline, CDR1 is SGDLS and CDR2 YYNGEE. The CDR3 has 16 residues.

This clone was recorded only once. This rearrangement joins TRBV9 to TRBJ2-7, with D possibly being TRBD2 (7 bases). Trimming removed 4 bases from V and 2 bases from J, with 13 bases in between. This CDR3 is 14 amino acids long. Germline CDR1 reads SGDLS; CDR2 reads YYNGEE. The CDR3 loop reads CASSPRGGAYEQYF. Written as DNA, the CDR3 is TGTGCCAGCAGCCCGAGGGGGGGAGCCTACGAGCAGTACTTC.

V and J are TRBV27 and TRBJ2-7; either TRBD1 or TRBD2 may fit D (5 bases each). The CDR3 covers 11 residues. Germline CDR1 reads MNHEY; CDR2 reads SMNVEV (reference sequence). Trimming cost V 6 bases and J 3 bases, with 6 bases left between them. Written as DNA, the CDR3 is TGTGCCAGCAGGGGGGTCTACGAGCAGTACTTC. As protein: CASRGVYEQYF.

The chain links TRBV11-2 to TRBJ1-1, with D maybe TRBD1 (5 bases). This CDR3 spans 15 amino acids. Germline V gene sequence: CDR1 SGHAT, CDR2 FQNNGV. Trimming shortened V by 0 bases and J by 9 bases, and 17 bases separated the two germline ends. Here the CDR3 reads CASSLDLGTEGKAFF. The CDR3 bases are TGTGCCAGCAGCTTAGACCTGGGCACAGAGGGGAAAGCTTTCTTT.

Regarding this clone: One junction end does not reproduce the germline sequence, and a read error may be involved. The CDR3 bases are TGTGCCAGCACCTTAGGAAGGAAGGCGAACACCGGGGAGCTGTTTTTT. Protein: CASTLGRKANTGELFF. The rearrangement joins TRBV7-8 to TRBJ2-2; D unresolved. The CDR3 is 16 amino acids. Looked up from germline, CDR1 is SGHVS and CDR2 is FQNEAQ.

This rearrangement joins TRBV4-1 to TRBJ2-7, with 8 positions matching TRBD1. Losses at the gene ends were 3 bases for V and 3 bases for J; bases not matched to a gene: 4. CDR3 length: 14 amino acids. Germline values: CDR1 MGHRA, CDR2 YSYEKL. The CDR3 protein is CASSHGQGFYEQYF. The CDR3 nucleotides read TGCGCCAGCAGCCACGGACAGGGCTTCTACGAGCAGTACTTC.

This chain joins TRBV19 and TRBJ2-1, with D perhaps TRBD1 or TRBD2 (6 bases each). Germline assignment: CDR1 LNHDA and CDR2 SQIVND (reference sequence). This CDR3 has 15 residues. Trimming stripped 6 bases from V and 7 bases from J, with 19 bases between. The DNA for the CDR3 is TGTGCCAGTAGATTAGGCCTTACAGGGAGGAATGAGCAGTTCTTC. The encoded protein is CASRLGLTGRNEQFF.